These T cell receptor beta chains were read from a single sample in a study of cytotoxic CD8 clonotypes in ibrutinib-treated CLL. Profiling relied on immunoSEQ multiplex PCR, and the TCRdb table lists in-frame clones only, not all of them. The table records around 140,000 clones, approximately 77% of them present only once. The sample here was PBMCs, taken after 12 months of ibrutinib treatment. These receptors originate from a human donor with chronic lymphocytic leukemia. Both conserved end residues are part of each CDR3. A D gene is named only where the DNA matches it firmly. A clone size is listed for some rows: how often the clone was seen (once, few, many), or a class if it is expanded.

D gene,J gene,clone size,V gene,CDR3 DNA,CDR3 protein
TRBD1,TRBJ1-4,-,TRBV5-1,TGCGCCAGCAGCCCAATGGATACAGGGGATGAAAAACTGTTTTTT,CASSPMDTGDEKLFF
TRBD2,TRBJ2-1,-,TRBV28,TGTGCCAGCAGTTTCCGGACTAGCGACTACAATGAGCAGTTCTTC,CASSFRTSDYNEQFF
TRBD1,TRBJ2-7,-,TRBV6-5,TGTGCCAGCAGTTACTCAAGGGACAGGGGTTACGAGCAGTACTTC,CASSYSRDRGYEQYF
-,TRBJ2-1,-,TRBV10-3,TGTGCCATCAGTGAGGTCTCAAAAAGCTCCTACAATGAGCAGTTCTTC,CAISEVSKSSYNEQFF
-,TRBJ1-5,many,TRBV28,TGTGCCAGCACCCTAATGGGAGGGCCGAGCAATCAGCCCCAGCATTTT,CASTLMGGPSNQPQHF
-,TRBJ2-4,-,TRBV29-1,TGCAGCGCCTACGGGATGGGGCAAAACATTCAGTACTTC,CSAYGMGQNIQYF
-,TRBJ2-5,-,TRBV5-1,TGCGCCAGCAGCCAGGCAGGGGCAGAGACCCAGTACTTC,CASSQAGAETQYF
-,TRBJ2-1,-,TRBV6-1,TGTGCCAGCATGGCGTACAATGAGCAGTTCTTC,CASMAYNEQFF
-,TRBJ2-7,-,TRBV11-3,TGTGCCAGCAGCTTAAACAGGGACTACGAGCAGTACTTC,CASSLNRDYEQYF
-,TRBJ1-5,-,TRBV6-5,TGTGCCAGCGGCCCCGGGACACTTAGCAATCAGCCCCAGCATTTT,CASGPGTLSNQPQHF
-,TRBJ2-4,-,TRBV7-9,TGTGCCAGCAGCTTATCAATCTTAAACATTCAGTACTTC,CASSLSILNIQYF
-,TRBJ1-5,-,TRBV5-8,TGTGCCAGCAGCTTGGGTGCAGGCAATCAGCCCCAGCATTTT,CASSLGAGNQPQHF
-,TRBJ2-3,-,TRBV9,TGTGCCAGCAGCGTAGTGGCGATTAGGCCTCATACGCAGTATTTT,CASSVVAIRPHTQYF
TRBD1,TRBJ2-7,-,TRBV4-1,TGCGCCAGCAGCCAAGATCAGGGACAGGGGTGGCGCGAGCAGTACTTC,CASSQDQGQGWREQYF
TRBD1,TRBJ1-1,-,TRBV10-3,TGTGCCATCAGGGGGACAGTAGGAAGAGATGAAGCTTTCTTT,CAIRGTVGRDEAFF
TRBD1,TRBJ2-7,-,TRBV5-6,TGTGCCAGCAGCGTGGGGACAGTGTCCTACGAGCAGTACTTC,CASSVGTVSYEQYF
-,TRBJ1-1,-,TRBV18,TGTGCCAGCTCAAAACAGGGTACTGAAGCTTTCTTT,CASSKQGTEAFF
-,TRBJ2-3,-,TRBV7-2,TGTGCCAGCAACTTCTACGGCGGCTCCACAGATACGCAGTATTTT,CASNFYGGSTDTQYF
-,TRBJ2-3,-,TRBV10-1,TGCGCCAGCAGTCCCGAGTCTAGCACAGATACGCAGTATTTT,CASSPESSTDTQYF
TRBD2,TRBJ2-3,-,TRBV7-3,TGTGCCAGCAGCTTAACGTCCCCCGGGGGGAGCACAGATACGCAGTATTTT,CASSLTSPGGSTDTQYF
-,TRBJ2-5,once,TRBV30,TGTGCCTGGACCCGGGAGACATGGGGGACCCAGTACTTC,CAWTRETWGTQYF
-,TRBJ2-2,-,TRBV9,TGTGCCAGCAGCGGCGGGGGGGAGCTGTTTTTT,CASSGGGELFF
TRBD1,TRBJ2-7,once,TRBV30,TGTGCCTGGAGTCGAACAGGGGACGAGCAGTACTTC,CAWSRTGDEQYF
-,TRBJ2-1,-,TRBV27,TGTGCCAGCAGTTTATCCCTCCTCTTTACAGGGAAGGTACCTGAGCAGTTCTTC,CASSLSLLFTGKVPEQFF
-,TRBJ2-3,-,TRBV5-8,TGTGCCAGCAGCTTCCCTGTAGCGGAGGGGGCAGATACGCAGTATTTT,CASSFPVAEGADTQYF
-,TRBJ2-5,-,TRBV28,TGTGCCAGCAGTTCACAGCCCTACCAGGAGACCCAGTACTTC,CASSSQPYQETQYF
-,TRBJ2-2,-,TRBV12-5,TGTGCTAGTGGTTGGGCCACAGGGTACACCGGGGAGCTGTTTTTT,CASGWATGYTGELFF
TRBD1,TRBJ2-7,-,TRBV7-2,TGTGCCAGCAGCTTAGCCGGGACAGATGCCTACGAGCAGTACTTC,CASSLAGTDAYEQYF
-,TRBJ1-1,-,TRBV5-5,TGTGCCAGCAGCTTGGATTTGGGAACTGAAGCTTTCTTT,CASSLDLGTEAFF
-,TRBJ2-6,-,TRBV29-1,TGCAGCGTCCGAGGGGGGTCTGGGGCCAACGTCCTGACTTTC,CSVRGGSGANVLTF
TRBD1,TRBJ1-2,-,TRBV28,TGTGCCAGCAGTCTTCCCGTTAGAGGGGGCTTCTATGGCTACACCTTC,CASSLPVRGGFYGYTF
TRBD2,TRBJ2-7,-,TRBV30,TGTGCCTGGAGTGCCGGGACTAGCGTTCCATACGAGCAGTACTTC,CAWSAGTSVPYEQYF
TRBD2,TRBJ2-3,-,TRBV7-9,TGTGCCAGCAGCCCGGGACTAGCGGACGCAGATACGCAGTATTTT,CASSPGLADADTQYF
-,TRBJ1-3,-,TRBV10-3,TGTGCCAGCACAGGCTCTGGAAACACCATATATTTT,CASTGSGNTIYF
TRBD1,TRBJ1-3,once,TRBV6-5,TGTGCCAGCAGGAGGGACAGGGCGACTGGAAACACCATATATTTT,CASRRDRATGNTIYF
TRBD1,TRBJ2-7,-,TRBV14,TGTGCCAGCAGCCTCCTCATGGGACAGGGGCCCTACGAGCAGTACTTC,CASSLLMGQGPYEQYF
-,TRBJ2-2,few,TRBV18,TGTGCCAGCTCTAGCGTGAACACCGGGGAGCTGTTTTTT,CASSSVNTGELFF
TRBD2,TRBJ2-5,-,TRBV19,TGTGCCAGTAGTGGTTCTTTGGTCCTGGGGACTAGCGGGAGCATAGTGGCCCAGTACTTC,CASSGSLVLGTSGSIVAQYF
-,TRBJ1-3,once,TRBV30,TGTGCCTGGAGTGCGACTCTGGGAGGAAACACCATATATTTT,CAWSATLGGNTIYF
TRBD1,TRBJ1-2,-,TRBV2,TGTGCCAGCAGTCCAGGACAGGGCCCTGGCTACACCTTC,CASSPGQGPGYTF
-,TRBJ1-1,-,TRBV5-1,TGCGCCAGCAGCTTGCAAGGACAATACACTGAAGCTTTCTTT,CASSLQGQYTEAFF
TRBD1,TRBJ1-2,-,TRBV18,TGTGCCAGCTCACTACAGGGGGCAGGTGGCTACACCTTC,CASSLQGAGGYTF
-,TRBJ2-3,few,TRBV4-2,TGTGCCAGCAGCCAAGGGCATGCGGGGCGCAGCACAGATACGCAGTATTTT,CASSQGHAGRSTDTQYF
TRBD1,TRBJ2-2,-,TRBV6-1,TGTGCCAGCCGGGACAGGGCTAACACCGGGGAGCTGTTTTTT,CASRDRANTGELFF
TRBD2,TRBJ2-4,-,TRBV9,TGTGCCAGCAGCGGGGCCCAACTAGCGGGGGGAACCATTCAGTACTTC,CASSGAQLAGGTIQYF
-,TRBJ1-2,-,TRBV7-2,TGTGCCAGCAGCTTACAAGGTTATGGCTACACCTTC,CASSLQGYGYTF
-,TRBJ2-1,-,TRBV9,TGTGCCAGCAGCGTAGGGAGCGACAATGAGCAGTTCTTC,CASSVGSDNEQFF
-,TRBJ1-5,-,TRBV12-5,TGTGCTAGTGGTTTGGGGGCCGAGCCCCAGCATTTT,CASGLGAEPQHF
-,TRBJ2-1,-,TRBV11-1,TGTGCCAGCAGCTTAATGGGAGGCGGGATATACAATGAGCAGTTCTTC,CASSLMGGGIYNEQFF
TRBD2,TRBJ2-7,-,TRBV27,TGTGCCAGCAGTTTAAGTTCTAGCGGAACCTACGAGCAGTACTTC,CASSLSSSGTYEQYF
TRBD1,TRBJ1-6,-,TRBV9,TGTGCCAGCAGCATAAGAGGGGGACAGGGTAGTTCACCCCTCCACTTT,CASSIRGGQGSSPLHF
TRBD1,TRBJ1-6,few,TRBV27,TGTGCCAGCAGTTTACTTACAGGGGGTCTAACACCCCTCCACTTT,CASSLLTGGLTPLHF
TRBD2,TRBJ2-5,-,TRBV7-9,TGTGCCAGCAGCTTCGGGACGGGAGGGCCCCAAGAGACCCAGTACTTC,CASSFGTGGPQETQYF
TRBD1,TRBJ1-4,-,TRBV28,TGTGCCAGCAGTTTCCGCCGACAGGGAGGAAATGAAAAACTGTTTTTT,CASSFRRQGGNEKLFF
TRBD1,TRBJ1-2,-,TRBV28,TGTGCCAGCCTACTCTTGGGACAGGTTTATGGCTACACCTTC,CASLLLGQVYGYTF
-,TRBJ2-2,-,TRBV9,TGTGCCAGCAGCGCCCCTGAACGAACCGGGGAGCTGTTTTTT,CASSAPERTGELFF
-,TRBJ1-1,few,TRBV6-1,TGTGCCAGCAGTGGACAGGACAATGAAGCTTTCTTT,CASSGQDNEAFF
-,TRBJ1-4,-,TRBV7-2,TGTGCCAGCAGCTTAGCGGTAGGGGCAACTAATGAAAAACTGTTTTTT,CASSLAVGATNEKLFF
-,TRBJ1-4,-,TRBV6-1,TGTGCCACCCCAGGGTTGTCTTCTGAAAAACTGTTTTTT,CATPGLSSEKLFF
-,TRBJ1-1,-,TRBV27,TGTGCCAGCAGTTTGTTCGGAACAGGGCCCACTGAAGCTTTCTTT,CASSLFGTGPTEAFF